The 3 T cell receptor beta chains below were found in one sample sequenced in a study of human CD8 memory T cell subsets. The authors made TCR beta libraries using UMI-labeled 5' RACE. With the 5' RACE reads reprocessed, TCRdb shows one record per CDR3 protein and no DNA. This table holds some 10,000 distinct CDR3 sequences. The material sequenced was CD8+ stem-like memory T cells (TSCM and TCM) sorted from PBMCs. Subset defined: stem-like memory CD8 T cells (TSTEM), CCR7+ PD-1- TIGIT-. The receptors here all came from a human donor in good health.

This chain links TRBV27 with TRBJ1-1. The CDR3 loop spans 17 amino acids. Per the germline V gene, CDR1 is MNHEY and CDR2 is SMNVEV (reference sequence). The CDR3 protein is CASSLSPGALLNTEAFF.

The chain is built from TRBV30 and TRBJ2-1; TCRdb proposes TRBD2, but this gene call is untestable without DNA. The germline V gene encodes CDR1 GTSNPN and CDR2 SVGIG (reference sequence). CDR3 length: 15 amino acids. CDR3 region: CAWSVTSGRYNEQFF.

The chain combines TRBV5-1 with TRBJ2-2. Germline V CDR1 and CDR2: SGHRS, YFSETQ. CDR3 length: 12 residues. This CDR3 is CASSVGAGELFF.